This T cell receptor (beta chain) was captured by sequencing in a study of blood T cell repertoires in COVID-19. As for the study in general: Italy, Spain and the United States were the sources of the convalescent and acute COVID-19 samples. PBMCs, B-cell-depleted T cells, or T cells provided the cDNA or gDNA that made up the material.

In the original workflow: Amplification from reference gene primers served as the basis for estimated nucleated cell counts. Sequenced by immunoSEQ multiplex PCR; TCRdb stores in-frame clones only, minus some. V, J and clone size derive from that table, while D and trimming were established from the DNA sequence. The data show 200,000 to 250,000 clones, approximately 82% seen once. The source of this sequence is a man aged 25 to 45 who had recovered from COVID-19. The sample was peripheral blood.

The CDR3: CASSNSGGAGAGTPSHEQYV. CDR3 bases: TGTGCCAGCAGCAATAGTGGGGGGGCCGGCGCGGGGACCCCCTCCCACGAGCAGTACGTC. The chain is built from TRBV7-9 and TRBJ2-7, with D perhaps matching TRBD2 (7 bases). Germline values: CDR1 SEHNR, CDR2 FQNEAQ (reference sequence). The CDR3 consists of 20 residues.